These T cell receptor beta chains were read from a single sample in a study of neurological immune-mediated disorders. TCRdb called the 5' RACE reads again in MiXCR, with one record for every CDR3 protein. The sample holds about 59,000 distinct CDR3 sequences; 12% are singletons and the top ten take about 10%. Input material: PBMCs. These receptors were collected from a woman aged 60-75 years with HTLV-1-associated myelopathy (HAM/TSP). CDR3s include the opening cysteine and the closing phenylalanine or tryptophan. D genes are given only for firm matches. The size of a clone is reported for some rows only, either as once, few or many, or as a class for expanded clones.

size: many
D: NA
J: TRBJ2-5
length: 15
V: TRBV28
CDR3: CASSLFLGGVETQYF
DNA: TGTGCCAGCAGTTTATTTCTAGGCGGTGTGGAGACCCAGTACTTC

size: many
D: NA
J: TRBJ1-1
length: 14
V: TRBV10-3
CDR3: CAIRDRPMNTEAFF
DNA: TGTGCCATCAGAGACAGGCCGATGAACACTGAAGCTTTCTTT

size: many
D: NA
J: TRBJ2-3
length: 12
V: TRBV20-1
CDR3: CSARPGKDTQYF
DNA: TGCAGTGCTAGACCGGGGAAGGATACGCAGTATTTT

size: many
D: NA
J: TRBJ2-3
length: 14
V: TRBV7-2
CDR3: CASSQLTSTDTQYF
DNA: TGTGCCAGCTCCCAACTGACTAGCACAGATACGCAGTATTTT

size: many
D: NA
J: TRBJ1-2
length: 17
V: TRBV20-1
CDR3: CSALAQFPSLANYGYTF
DNA: TGCAGTGCTCTAGCACAGTTTCCGTCCTTAGCGAACTATGGCTACACCTTC

size: many
D: NA
J: TRBJ1-6
length: 12
V: TRBV19
CDR3: CASAYSDSPLHF
DNA: TGTGCCAGCGCTTATTCTGACTCACCCCTCCACTTT

size: many
D: TRBD2
J: TRBJ2-7
length: 16
V: TRBV6-5
CDR3: CASSLSLSGRAYEQYF
DNA: TGTGCCAGCAGCCTATCCCTTAGCGGGAGGGCCTACGAGCAGTACTTC

size: NA
D: NA
J: TRBJ2-7
length: 13
V: TRBV27
CDR3: CASRLDISYEQYF
DNA: TGTGCCAGCAGGCTTGACATCTCCTACGAGCAGTACTTC

size: many
D: TRBD2
J: TRBJ2-1
length: 17
V: TRBV20-1
CDR3: CSALGLAGGSSYNEQFF
DNA: TGCAGTGCCCTCGGACTAGCGGGAGGGAGCTCCTACAATGAGCAGTTCTTC

size: many
D: NA
J: TRBJ2-5
length: 13
V: TRBV20-1
CDR3: CSATEGLGETQYF
DNA: TGCAGTGCAACCGAGGGGTTGGGGGAGACCCAGTACTTC

size: many
D: TRBD1
J: TRBJ2-7
length: 14
V: TRBV5-1
CDR3: CASSARQGAYEQYF
DNA: TGCGCCAGCAGCGCGAGACAGGGGGCTTACGAGCAGTACTTC

size: many
D: NA
J: TRBJ1-4
length: 12
V: TRBV5-1
CDR3: CASSWDQEKLFF
DNA: TGCGCCAGCAGCTGGGATCAGGAAAAACTGTTTTTT

size: many
D: NA
J: TRBJ1-1
length: 16
V: TRBV20-1
CDR3: CSAAERTHSTTGEAFF
DNA: TGCAGTGCTGCTGAACGTACCCACTCAACGACTGGTGAAGCTTTCTTT

size: NA
D: TRBD1
J: TRBJ2-1
length: 13
V: TRBV3-1
CDR3: CASSQDRGHEQFF
DNA: TGTGCCAGCAGCCAGGACAGGGGGCATGAGCAGTTCTTC

size: few
D: TRBD1
J: TRBJ1-2
length: 14
V: TRBV6-5
CDR3: CASTREDRAYGYTF
DNA: TGTGCCAGCACCAGGGAGGACAGGGCCTATGGCTACACCTTC

size: many
D: NA
J: TRBJ1-2
length: 13
V: TRBV5-1
CDR3: CASSGELGLDYTF
DNA: TGCGCCAGCAGCGGGGAGCTGGGGCTTGACTACACCTTC

size: many
D: NA
J: TRBJ2-3
length: 13
V: TRBV12-3/TRBV12-4
CDR3: CASSVSLTDTQYF
DNA: TGTGCCAGCAGTGTAAGCCTCACAGATACGCAGTATTTT

size: many
D: TRBD2
J: TRBJ2-1
length: 15
V: TRBV20-1
CDR3: CSATTSGSIYNEQFF
DNA: TGCAGTGCCACAACTAGCGGGAGTATCTACAATGAGCAGTTCTTC

size: NA
D: NA
J: TRBJ2-7
length: 16
V: TRBV7-2
CDR3: CASSLVSSGPSYEQYF
DNA: TGTGCCAGCAGCTTAGTGAGTTCGGGCCCCTCCTACGAGCAGTACTTC

size: NA
D: TRBD2
J: TRBJ2-5
length: 16
V: TRBV11-2
CDR3: CASSSRRGEYQKTQYF
DNA: TGTGCCAGCAGCAGCCGACGGGGGGAGTACCAAAAGACCCAGTACTTC

size: many
D: TRBD1
J: TRBJ1-6
length: 15
V: TRBV7-8
CDR3: CASSLSQGRNSPLHF
DNA: TGTGCCAGCAGCCTTTCACAGGGGAGAAATTCACCCCTCCACTTT

size: many
D: TRBD2
J: TRBJ2-1
length: 15
V: TRBV7-9
CDR3: CASSRTSGRKNEQFF
DNA: TGTGCCAGCAGCCGTACTAGCGGGAGAAAGAATGAGCAGTTCTTC

size: many
D: NA
J: TRBJ2-5
length: 16
V: TRBV27
CDR3: CASLAVSGLGKETQYF
DNA: TGTGCCAGCCTCGCGGTGTCGGGACTCGGAAAAGAGACCCAGTACTTC